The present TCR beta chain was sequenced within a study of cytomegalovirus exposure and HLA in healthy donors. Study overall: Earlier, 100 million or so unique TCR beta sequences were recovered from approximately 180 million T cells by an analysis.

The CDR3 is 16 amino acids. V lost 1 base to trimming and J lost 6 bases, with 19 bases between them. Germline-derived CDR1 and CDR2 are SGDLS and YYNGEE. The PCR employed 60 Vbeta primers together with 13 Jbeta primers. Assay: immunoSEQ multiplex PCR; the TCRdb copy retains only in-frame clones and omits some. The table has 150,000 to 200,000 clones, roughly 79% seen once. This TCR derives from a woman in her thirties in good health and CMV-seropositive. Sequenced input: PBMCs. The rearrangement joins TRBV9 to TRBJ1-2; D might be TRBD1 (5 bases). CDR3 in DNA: TGTGCCAGCAGCGTATCGGGGGATAGGGCAGTAGATGGCTACACCTTC. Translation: CASSVSGDRAVDGYTF.